Below, 18 T cell receptor beta chains from the same sample are listed, as sequenced in a study of T cell repertoires in aging, cancer and after chemotherapy. The template was genomic DNA from peripheral blood, not RNA. A mixed TRB-A/B primer pool amplified rearranged TRB by multiplex touch-down PCR. MiXCR was run by TCRdb on the multiplex PCR reads, yielding one entry per CDR3 protein. The sample lists approximately 5,000 distinct CDR3 sequences; 20% to 30% were seen once. The sample taken for sequencing was blood. The receptors shown here come from a human donor with a blood cancer.

V and J are TRBV18 and TRBJ1-1; TRBD1 is a possible D gene (5 bases). V was clipped by 2 bases and J by 3 bases, with 7 bases between them. CDR3 size: 13 residues. CDR1 is KGHSH, CDR2 LQKENI, per germline. The CDR3 nucleotides are TGTGCCAGCTCACCAACGGGGGACACTGAAGCTTTCTTT. Protein: CASSPTGDTEAFF.

The V gene is TRBV5-4, the J gene TRBJ2-1, with 8 bases lining up with TRBD2. The J segment lost 7 bases and the V segment lost 7 bases, leaving 13 bases of the junction unmatched. There are 15 residues in the CDR3. The germline V gene has CDR1 SGHNT and CDR2 YYREEE (reference sequence). CDR3 DNA: TGTGCCAGCGCAAAGCGGGAGACGGGAGCAAATGAGCAGTTCTTC. Translated, it gives CASAKRETGANEQFF.

V is TRBV7-6 and J is TRBJ1-5; D possibly corresponds to TRBD1 (5 bases). Trimming took off 5 bases at V and 6 bases at J, with 17 bases between the two ends. CDR1 SGHVS and CDR2 FNYEAQ come from the germline V gene. The CDR3 consists of 15 residues. The CDR3 loop is CASSGGGGRGQPQHF. CDR3 in DNA: TGTGCCAGCAGCGGGGGGGGAGGTAGGGGTCAGCCCCAGCATTTT.

This clonotype occurred once. The chain joins TRBV5-1 to TRBJ1-2; 7 positions agree with TRBD1. The CDR3 spans 14 residues. V gave up 4 bases and J gave up 1 base; unmatched junction bases: 4. Germline CDR1 is SGHRS and CDR2 is YFSETQ. CDR3 sequence (DNA): TGCGCCAGCAGCAAAGGGACAGTTAACTATGGCTACACCTTC. Translation: CASSKGTVNYGYTF.

By share, this clonotype counts as hyperexpanded. The chain is built from TRBV6-5 and TRBJ2-1; D not resolved. The germline V gene has CDR1 MNHEY and CDR2 SVGAGI. The CDR3 totals 14 residues. V was trimmed by 5 bases and J by 8 bases, leaving 16 bases between them. CDR3 loop: CASSTIFLRHEQFF. Written as DNA, the CDR3 is TGTGCCAGCAGTACAATCTTCTTGAGGCATGAGCAGTTCTTC.

The chain uses TRBV7-2 and TRBJ2-7; D is unresolved. This CDR3 is 15 amino acids long. V gave up 1 base and J gave up 1 base, with 11 bases separating them. Germline V CDR1 and CDR2: SGHTA, FQGNSA. The CDR3 coding sequence is TGTGCCAGCAGCTTAGTAGGGCAGAGATCCTACGAGCAGTACTTC. It specifies CASSLVGQRSYEQYF.

The V and J genes are TRBV27 and TRBJ2-7, with D possibly matching TRBD2 (5 bases). The CDR3 contains 17 residues. Trimming cost V 4 bases and J 1 base, with 20 bases left between them. The germline gives CDR1 MNHEY, CDR2 SMNVEV (reference sequence). The CDR3 loop reads CASSSPGLRDRSYEQYF. CDR3 DNA sequence: TGTGCCAGCAGTTCCCCGGGGTTGAGGGATAGGTCCTACGAGCAGTACTTC.

The chain uses TRBV4-1 and TRBJ2-3; 11 positions agree with TRBD2. With V trimmed by 6 bases and J by 4 bases, 15 bases remained unmatched. This CDR3 spans 18 amino acids. Per the germline V gene, CDR1 is MGHRA and CDR2 is YSYEKL. CDR3 region: CASRSPGLAALEADTQYF. The CDR3 DNA sequence: TGCGCCAGCAGGTCCCCGGGACTAGCGGCCTTGGAAGCAGATACGCAGTATTTT.

This clonotype was detected only a few times. The rearrangement joins TRBV5-5 to TRBJ2-4; D unresolved. This CDR3 contains 15 residues. With 6 bases removed from V and 0 bases from J, the gap between germline ends came to 13 bases. From germline, CDR1 is SGHKS and CDR2 YYEKEE (reference sequence). CDR3 sequence (DNA): TGTGCCAGCATGGGTGTGGAATTAGCCAAAAACATTCAGTACTTC. It codes for CASMGVELAKNIQYF.

This clonotype occurred once. The junction departs from germline at one end; a sequencing error may be responsible. CDR3 DNA sequence: TGCGCCAGCAGCCCCGGACAGGGGGCTAGCAATGAGCAGTTCTTC. This gives the protein CASSPGQGASNEQFF. The chain has TRBV5-6 and TRBJ2-1; 11 bases align to TRBD1. This CDR3 region has 15 residues. CDR1 is SGHDT and CDR2 is YYEEEE in the germline V gene.

This clonotype was observed a few times. This sequence joins TRBV11-3 and TRBJ2-3; perhaps TRBD2 as D (7 bases). The CDR3 loop spans 18 amino acids. V lost 5 bases and J 2 bases, leaving 23 bases between the germline ends. Germline-derived CDR1 and CDR2 are SGHNT and YENEEA. The CDR3 DNA follows: TGTGCCAGCAGCACATATAGGGGGGGGGGCGGAACCACAGATACGCAGTATTTT. Translating gives CASSTYRGGGGTTDTQYF. The full variable domain, its missing parts supplied by reference TRBV11-3 and TRBJ2-3, is EAGVVQSPRYKIIEKKQPVAFWCNPISGHNTLYWYLQNLGQGPELLIRYENEEAVDDSQLPKDRFSAERLKGVDSTLKIQPAELGDSAVYLCASSTYRGGGGTTDTQYFGPGTRLTVL.

The chain recombines TRBV10-3 with TRBJ2-1; TRBD2 matches at 8 bases. Germline CDR1 is ENHRY and CDR2 is SYGVKD. The CDR3 totals 18 residues. With 7 bases clipped from V and 1 base from J, the junction kept 15 bases outside the gene matches. Here the CDR3 reads CAITVGREDRKSYNEQFF. CDR3 bases: TGTGCCATCACGGTGGGGCGGGAGGATCGTAAGTCCTACAATGAGCAGTTCTTC.

This clonotype is medium-sized (0.01 to 0.1%) by share. V usage is TRBV6-5 and J usage is TRBJ2-2; TRBD2 might be the D (5 bases). The V end was cut by 5 bases, the J end by 6 bases, with 10 bases between. Germline CDR1 MNHEY, CDR2 SVGAGI. This CDR3 contains 13 residues. The CDR3 sequence: CASSEGFPGELFF. CDR3 DNA: TGTGCCAGCAGTGAGGGTTTCCCCGGGGAGCTGTTTTTT.

The chain uses TRBV10-2 and TRBJ2-7; D call uncertain. Trimming removed 2 bases from V and 0 bases from J, with 8 bases in between. The germline gives CDR1 WSHSY, CDR2 SAAADI. This CDR3 has 14 amino acids. In DNA form, the CDR3 reads TGCGCCAGCAGTGAGGCGGCAGTCTCCTACGAGCAGTACTTC. Translation gives CASSEAAVSYEQYF.

This clonotype came up a few times. This chain uses TRBV5-1 with TRBJ2-1; TRBD2 agrees at 7 bases. The CDR3 totals 15 residues. The V gene end was trimmed by 4 bases and the J gene end by 7 bases; junction bases not matched to a gene: 11. Germline lookup yields CDR1 SGHRS and CDR2 YFSETQ. The DNA of the CDR3 is TGCGCCAGCAGCCCCCAAGGGCGGGGGTTGAATGAGCAGTTCTTC. Translation: CASSPQGRGLNEQFF.

This clonotype is medium-sized. The V gene is TRBV19, the J gene TRBJ1-6; D is undetermined. This CDR3 is 13 amino acids long. Germline V CDR1 and CDR2: LNHDA, SQIVND (reference sequence). With 6 bases removed from V and 14 bases from J, the gap between germline ends came to 17 bases. CDR3 loop: CASSLSEGSALHF. The CDR3 nucleotides read TGTGCCAGTAGCCTAAGTGAGGGATCGGCCCTCCACTTT.

The chain is built from TRBV6-5 and TRBJ1-3, with a weak D call TRBD1 (6 bases). CDR1 and CDR2 (germline): MNHEY, SVGAGI. The V and J ends lost 6 bases and 0 bases respectively, with 15 bases between them. The CDR3 contains 16 residues. As DNA, the CDR3 is TGTGCCAGCAGACCCATTGGGGGGCGCTCTGGAAACACCATATATTTT. Translated, it gives CASRPIGGRSGNTIYF.

CDR3 residues: CASSIDLRGGLGQPQHF. Written as DNA, the CDR3 is TGTGCCAGTAGTATAGATCTTCGAGGGGGGCTAGGTCAGCCCCAGCATTTT. The V and J genes are TRBV19 and TRBJ1-5, with D perhaps TRBD1 (6 bases). The germline gives CDR1 LNHDA, CDR2 SQIVND (reference sequence). This CDR3 is 17 amino acids long. V was cut by 0 bases and J by 6 bases, with 18 bases left in between.